The T cell receptor beta chain described here comes from a study of blood T cell repertoires in COVID-19 (dated by TCRdb to 2018 to 2020). Concerning the study at large: The collaborator samples originated in the United States, Italy and Spain and spanned the acute and convalescent phases of COVID-19. HLA class I and class II types, where available, came from metadata supplied by the sample provider rather than from assay-based typing. The repertoires were released in a freely available public database meant as a resource for research on the immune response to SARS-CoV-2. Deeply sampled blood TCRbeta repertoires from subjects exposed to, actively infected with, or recovered from COVID-19 were included in the dataset. The material from the prospective study consisted of cDNA or gDNA derived from T cells, B-cell-depleted T cells, or PBMCs. Samples came from the ongoing ImmuneRACE study (first 160 participants) plus 1,254 subjects from 6 global collaborators. Nearly every sample came with metadata listing a de-identified subject ID, COVID-19 status, age in years and sex. The full study reports these points: The amount of clinical and demographic metadata varied by source and participant and was provided uncurated.

To note about this clone: It lacks a known antigen. No base quality values were provided; no much bigger clone lies one nucleotide off.

Trimming costs V 3 bases and J 3 bases, and their ends lie 18 bases apart. From a lookup of the germline V gene (reference sequence), CDR1 and CDR2 are LNHDA and SQIVND. Spanning cysteine to phenylalanine, the CDR3 consists of 17 amino acids. Only the CDR3 part of the read is kept: 51 bases, read in frame from the first base. The immunoSEQ Assay, a bias-controlled multiplex PCR, was used to amplify TCRbeta CDR3 regions from genomic DNA. The study's processing was this. Nucleated cell counts per sample were estimated from amplification of reference gene primers within the assay. Sequence reads were collapsed and filtered to measure the absolute abundance of every unique TCRbeta CDR3 rearrangement. For each sample, productive Simpson clonality was calculated as the square root of Simpson's diversity index across productive rearrangements. TCRdb stores this immuneACCESS table with in-frame sequences only. Part of the clones is absent; in the studies checked, under half of the shortfall reflects unresolved V genes, and no reason is known for the rest. Clonal size and the V and J genes are those of that table, whereas D and trimming came from the DNA. A total of about 70,000 clones appear in this sample, around 85% of them only once. 4.5% to 5.5% of the sample goes to the ten largest clones.

Whole blood was collected in K2EDTA tubes by collaborating institutions according to the institutions' own protocols. For TCRbeta analysis, collaborators shipped samples in one of three forms: frozen whole blood, isolated PBMCs, or DNA extracted from either of those sample types. The sequence derives from an elderly man with acute or convalescent COVID-19. The chain is made from TRBV19 and TRBJ2-1; tentative D gene TRBD1, with 6 bases matching. Sequenced material: peripheral blood. This receptor carries the CDR3 CASSIPAGAKYYNEQFF. In nucleotides, the sequence is TGTGCCAGTAGTATCCCCGCAGGGGCGAAGTACTACAATGAGCAGTTCTTC.